The table lists the clone carrying this T cell receptor (beta chain) with many counts. Antigen: not known. The sample is drawn from a study of HIV-infected patients and healthy controls. Whole blood was used without fractionation, so all unsorted peripheral T cells were included. Control samples came from ten to eleven uninfected healthy donors, several of them resampled after two to four months. cDNA was made from roughly 470 ng RNA using alpha and beta constant primers. Using multiplexing indices, alpha and beta chain libraries were generated apart by chain-specific third strand synthesis. TCRdb re-called the 5' RACE reads through MiXCR, storing one row per CDR3 protein. The sample carries about 15,000 distinct CDR3 sequences, roughly 7.6% recorded once. Study outcomes and limitations: Unequal distinct sequence numbers between patients and controls complicated comparisons. MAIT alpha-chain CDR3s were frequent in healthy controls, depleted in HIV+.

Germline CDR1 and CDR2: SQVTM and ANQGSEA. Trimming pared 5 bases from V and 4 bases from J, leaving 17 bases between. CDR3 length equals 14 residues. This clonotype was obtained from an adult in good health. Sequences were obtained from blood. The chain employs TRBV29-1 and TRBJ2-5; D perhaps matches TRBD1 (6 bases). Here the CDR3 DNA reads TGCAGCGTTAGTAAACAGGGAGTGGTAGAGACCCAGTACTTC. It specifies CSVSKQGVVETQYF.